This T cell receptor (beta chain) was documented in a study of blood T cell repertoires in COVID-19. Study-wide context: Sources were T cells, B-cell-depleted T cells, or PBMCs; the material itself was cDNA or gDNA.

Turning to this clone: This CDR3 is also generated by other DNA sequences in the sample.

Recruits, aged roughly 18 to 95 years, lived in 24 US areas. Participants were placed into cohorts based on the clinical history they reported. Profiled with immunoSEQ multiplex PCR; TCRdb holds only in-frame clones, not every one. The sample has approximately 200,000 clones, around 89% seen once. This clonotype was sampled from a woman between 18 and 29 years old in a cohort exposed to, infected with or recovered from COVID-19 (not recorded which). Sequenced input: PBMCs or T cells enriched from blood (not recorded which).

In DNA form, the CDR3 reads TGTGCCAGCAGTCCAGGACAGAACTATGGCTACACCTTC. This codes for CASSPGQNYGYTF. This chain uses TRBV12-3 or TRBV12-4 with TRBJ1-2; tentative D call: TRBD1 (6 bases). The germline V and J ends were trimmed by 5 bases and 2 bases, with 9 bases remaining between them. The CDR3 is 13 amino acids.